One TCR beta chain is described in this entry. This receptor's antigen is unknown. No base quality information exists; no much larger clone differs at one position. Systemically healthy Caucasian individuals from Russia, some 40 in total and aged about 6 to 95 years, were included as donors. Around 10 milliliters of peripheral blood were collected from each donor into EDTA-treated Vacutainer tubes. Ficoll-Paque density-gradient centrifugation was used to isolate PBMCs, with at least 6 million per sample. Total RNA was extracted from PBMCs with Trizol reagent, with at least 6 micrograms obtained per sample. For every donor, flow cytometry on a PBMC aliquot measured the percentage of naive CD45RAhigh/CD27high T cells. The germline V gene provides CDR1 KGHDR and CDR2 SFDVKD. The CDR3, from cysteine to phenylalanine, totals 15 residues. Left in the record is the CDR3 DNA by itself, 45 bases read in frame from the first base.

Library preparation was by 5' RACE. The listed sequencing device is Illumina HiSeq 2500. A second PCR of 7 to 11 cycles was run with a J-beta primer mix and a sample-barcoded 5' primer. A template-switch 5' adaptor carrying 12 random nucleotides introduced a unique molecular identifier onto each TCR beta cDNA molecule. Each sample yielded at least 3 million CDR3-containing paired-end reads. First-strand cDNA synthesis was performed from all RNA using the Mint cDNA synthesis kit, with priming by a TRBC-specific oligonucleotide. Following uracil-DNA glycosylase treatment, a first 18-cycle PCR with universal primers M1SS and BC2_uni_R was performed on all cDNA. As for the original processing: For normalization, 1 million high-quality reads were randomly selected from each sample, with every read carrying a distinct molecular identifier. Instead of being binned into consensus sequences, reads with shared molecular identifiers were discarded. MiTCR, run with a Q25 quality threshold and the strictest error-elimination algorithm, handled CDR3 identification, clonotype clustering and error correction. A nonparametric unseen species model using Euler transformation provided a lower-bound estimate of total TCR beta diversity. TCRdb reprocessing: public reads trimmed at Q25 with fastp, clones called with MiXCR, in-frame beta chains kept. Duplicate CDR3 protein sequences are folded into a single record with the most common DNA and genes. TCRdb's processing, not the authors' own work, is the source of the V and J calls. The sample yields approximately 800,000 distinct CDR3 sequences; about 25% were counted once. Around 3.6% of the sample goes to the ten largest clones.

This specimen belongs to a study of blood T cells in healthy people across ages (dated by TCRdb to 2014 to 2015). Study-level background: Template switching captured roughly one uniquely barcoded TCR beta cDNA molecule per two T cells in model experiments. Using the same blood draw, the study looked at two additional independent replicas of 1 million unique cDNA reads for two donors, one aged 18 to 29 and the other aged 80 or older. Using deep sequencing normalized with unique cDNA molecular identifiers, the study measured how TCR beta repertoire diversity changes with age. The donors were divided into four age groups: young (average roughly 17 years), middle-aged (around 41), aged (roughly 60) and long-lived (roughly 82). General conclusions and limits of the study: Conclusive comparison of naive and antigen-experienced compartments was prevented by the profiling of bulk unsorted PBMCs. Observed TCR beta diversity correlated strongly with the percentage of naive T cells measured by flow cytometry. Compared with the aged group, the long-lived group had more naive CD4+ T cells, fewer expanded clones and increased TCR diversity, suggesting age selection. Estimates of total diversity from one million sequenced T cells were regarded as lower bounds and underestimates. Donor CMV infection status was unknown, potentially confounding age-related changes in expanded clonotypes. As age increased, observed TCR beta diversity per million T cells dropped in a roughly linear way, and a significant reduction was already evident by age roughly 36.

The same data also went into a second study, on T cells of mothers and their children. As described in the second report: The donors were nine systemically healthy Caucasian individuals, made up of three mothers and their six children. cDNA synthesis used all of the extracted RNA, with around 1.4 ug of RNA in each 15 ul reaction. In the second PCR, sample barcodes and 2-4 random nucleotides were introduced via the M1S primer. Over 9 million TCR beta CDR3 reads came from each mother, compared with approximately 3.1 million reads from each child. TCR recombination output is similarly shaped by thymic selection in related and unrelated pairs, with a minor effect exerted by inherited differences. Related mother-child pairs always showed normalized repertoire overlap that was slightly higher than in unrelated mother-child pairs, though the difference was never significant. With a sensitivity of about 100 clones per million clonotypes, no persistent microchimeric T cell clones were detected. In the study, deep NGS was used to compare the TCR beta repertoires of mothers and children, and features distinguishing related mother-child pairs from unrelated individuals were sought. Mothers averaged about 40 +/- 4 years of age and children averaged about 12 +/- 4 years. After adapter ligation was performed with NEBNext reagents, the libraries were sequenced on an Illumina HiSeq 2000 with 100+100 nt paired-end reads. To prevent cross-contamination, the mother and child libraries were prepared one month apart and sequenced in separate runs. For each donor, somewhere between roughly 500,000 and 2,100,000 distinct TCR beta clonotypes were identified. Naive TCR beta clonotypes were estimated from low-frequency clonotypes matched to each donor's FACS-determined naive share, without sorting.

The chain employs TRBV24-1 and TRBJ2-1, and 8 bases in between align with TRBD2. The tail of the sequence fits TRBJ2-5 better, so the J call may be wrong. The sequence was obtained from a boy younger than 18 in good health. The specimen sequenced was blood. The CDR3 region reads CATSDPSGLEETQYF. The DNA is TGTGCCACCAGTGACCCTAGCGGGTTGGAAGAGACCCAGTACTTC.